The rows below give T cell receptor beta chains drawn from one sample of a study of T cell responses to AZD1222 COVID-19 vaccine. Data came from immunoSEQ multiplex PCR; TCRdb stores just in-frame clones and leaves some out. Here the sample spans about 99,000 clones, about 90% being singletons. The sample here was peripheral blood, taken on day 0 of AZD1222 vaccination. These receptors were obtained from an adult in good health. Each CDR3 is given with its conserved first and last residue. For some rows the clone size is stated as once, few or many, or as a class when expanded; others skip it.

abundance	v_gene	j_gene	len	CDR3aa
few	TRBV19	TRBJ1-5	17	CASRAGTGSRPDQPQHF
NA	TRBV7-2	TRBJ1-6	13	CASSLAGGSPLHF
once	TRBV20-1	TRBJ1-1	11	CSAPRQVEAFF
NA	TRBV11-3	TRBJ2-1	12	CASSPQPNEQFF
NA	TRBV4-1	TRBJ2-3	15	CASTSGAGGPDTQYF
NA	TRBV7-6	TRBJ2-3	16	CASSFSGTRPTDTQYF
NA	TRBV20-1	TRBJ2-1	13	CSASYVSYNEQFF
NA	TRBV30	TRBJ1-1	11	CAWSPAAGAFF
NA	TRBV6-6	TRBJ1-4	16	CASSYADRAGSEKLFF
NA	TRBV7-2	TRBJ2-5	16	CASSTAGTGGGGTQYF